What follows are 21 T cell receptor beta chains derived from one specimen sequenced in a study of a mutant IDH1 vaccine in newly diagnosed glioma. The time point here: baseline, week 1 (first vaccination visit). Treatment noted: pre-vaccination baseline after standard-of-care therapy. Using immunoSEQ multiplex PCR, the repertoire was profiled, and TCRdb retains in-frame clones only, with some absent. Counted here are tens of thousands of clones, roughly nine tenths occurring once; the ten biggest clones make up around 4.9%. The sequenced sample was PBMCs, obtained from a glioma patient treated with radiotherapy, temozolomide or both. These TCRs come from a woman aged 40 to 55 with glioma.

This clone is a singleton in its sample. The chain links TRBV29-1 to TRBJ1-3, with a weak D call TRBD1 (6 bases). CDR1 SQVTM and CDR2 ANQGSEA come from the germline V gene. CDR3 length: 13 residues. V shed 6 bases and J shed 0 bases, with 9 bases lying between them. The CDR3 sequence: CSVGGGSGNTIYF. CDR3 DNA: TGCAGCGTCGGAGGGGGCTCTGGAAACACCATATATTTT.

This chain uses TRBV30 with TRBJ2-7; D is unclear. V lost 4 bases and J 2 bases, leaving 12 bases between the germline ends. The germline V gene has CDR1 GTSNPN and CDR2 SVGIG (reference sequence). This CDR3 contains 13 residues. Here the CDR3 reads CAWTWGSTYEQYF. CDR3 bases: TGTGCCTGGACATGGGGTAGCACCTACGAGCAGTACTTC.

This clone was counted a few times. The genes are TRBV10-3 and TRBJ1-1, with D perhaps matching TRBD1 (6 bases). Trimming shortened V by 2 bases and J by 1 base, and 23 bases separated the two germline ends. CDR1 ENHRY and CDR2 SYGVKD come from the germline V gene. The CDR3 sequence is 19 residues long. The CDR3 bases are TGTGCCATCAGTGAGGGTCCTTCTAAGGGGGGCCGAGAGAACACTGAAGCTTTCTTT. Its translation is CAISEGPSKGGRENTEAFF.

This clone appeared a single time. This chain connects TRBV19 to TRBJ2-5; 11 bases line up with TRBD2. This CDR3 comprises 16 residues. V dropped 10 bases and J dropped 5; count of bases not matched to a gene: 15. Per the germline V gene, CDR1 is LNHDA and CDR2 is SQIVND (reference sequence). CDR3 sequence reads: CATQTSGESTWETQYF. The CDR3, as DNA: TGTGCCACCCAGACTAGCGGGGAGTCTACGTGGGAGACCCAGTACTTC.

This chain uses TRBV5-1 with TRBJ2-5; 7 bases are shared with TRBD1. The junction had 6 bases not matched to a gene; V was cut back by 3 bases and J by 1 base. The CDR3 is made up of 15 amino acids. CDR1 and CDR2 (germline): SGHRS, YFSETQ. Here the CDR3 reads CASSSSTGVQETQYF. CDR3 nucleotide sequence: TGCGCCAGCAGCTCCAGCACAGGGGTCCAAGAGACCCAGTACTTC.

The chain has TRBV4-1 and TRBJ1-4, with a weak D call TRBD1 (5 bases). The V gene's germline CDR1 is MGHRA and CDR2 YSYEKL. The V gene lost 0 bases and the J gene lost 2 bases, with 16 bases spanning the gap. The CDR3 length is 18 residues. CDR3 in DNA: TGCGCCAGCAGCCAAGACGCAGGGCAGGGATCCACTAATGAAAAACTGTTTTTT. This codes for CASSQDAGQGSTNEKLFF.

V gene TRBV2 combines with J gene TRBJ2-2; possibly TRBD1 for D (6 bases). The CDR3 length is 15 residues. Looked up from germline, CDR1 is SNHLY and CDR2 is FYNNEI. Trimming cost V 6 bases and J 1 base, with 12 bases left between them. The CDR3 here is CASREQGLNTGELFF. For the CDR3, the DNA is TGTGCCAGCAGAGAACAGGGATTGAACACCGGGGAGCTGTTTTTT.

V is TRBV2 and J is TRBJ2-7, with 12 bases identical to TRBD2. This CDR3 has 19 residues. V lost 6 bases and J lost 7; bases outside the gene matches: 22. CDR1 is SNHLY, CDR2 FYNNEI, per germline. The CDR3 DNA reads TGTGCCAGCAGGCTAGGCGGGGTGACTAGCGGGGGACTACCGCGGGAGCAGTACTTC. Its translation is CASRLGGVTSGGLPREQYF.

CDR3 nucleotide sequence: TGTGCCAGCAGCTTAGGGGGACAGACTAACAATGAGCAGTTCTTC. This translates into CASSLGGQTNNEQFF. The V and J genes are TRBV11-3 and TRBJ2-1, with 7 bases lining up with TRBD1. Germline lookup yields CDR1 SGHNT and CDR2 YENEEA. This CDR3 region has 15 residues. With 1 base clipped from V and 5 bases from J, the junction kept 5 bases outside the gene matches.

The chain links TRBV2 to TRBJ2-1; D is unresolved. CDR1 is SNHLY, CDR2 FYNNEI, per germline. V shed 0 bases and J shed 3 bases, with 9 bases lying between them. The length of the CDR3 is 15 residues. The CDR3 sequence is CASSEAESVYNEQFF. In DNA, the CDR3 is TGTGCCAGCAGTGAAGCTGAATCGGTCTACAATGAGCAGTTCTTC.

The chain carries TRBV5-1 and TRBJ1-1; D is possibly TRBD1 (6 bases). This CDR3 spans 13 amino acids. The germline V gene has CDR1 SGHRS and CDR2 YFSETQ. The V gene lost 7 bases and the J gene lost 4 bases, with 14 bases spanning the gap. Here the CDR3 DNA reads TGCGCCAGCCAACAGGGATCGGGCACTGAAGCTTTCTTT. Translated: CASQQGSGTEAFF.

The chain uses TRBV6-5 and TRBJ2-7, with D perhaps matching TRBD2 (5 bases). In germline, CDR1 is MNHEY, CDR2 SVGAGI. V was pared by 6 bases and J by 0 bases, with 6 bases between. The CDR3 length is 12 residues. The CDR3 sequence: CASRGGSYEQYF. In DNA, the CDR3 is TGTGCCAGCAGAGGAGGCTCCTACGAGCAGTACTTC.

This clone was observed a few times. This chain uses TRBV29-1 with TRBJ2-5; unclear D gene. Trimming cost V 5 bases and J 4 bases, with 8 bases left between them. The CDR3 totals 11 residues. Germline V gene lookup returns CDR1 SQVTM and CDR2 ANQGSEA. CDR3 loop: CSVKNGETQYF. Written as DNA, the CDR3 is TGCAGCGTTAAGAATGGAGAGACCCAGTACTTC.

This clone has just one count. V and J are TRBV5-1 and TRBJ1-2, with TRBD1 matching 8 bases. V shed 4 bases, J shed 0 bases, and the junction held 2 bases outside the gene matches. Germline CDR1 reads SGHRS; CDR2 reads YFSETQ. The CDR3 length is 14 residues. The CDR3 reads CASSATGANYGYTF. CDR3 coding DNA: TGCGCCAGCAGCGCGACAGGGGCTAACTATGGCTACACCTTC.

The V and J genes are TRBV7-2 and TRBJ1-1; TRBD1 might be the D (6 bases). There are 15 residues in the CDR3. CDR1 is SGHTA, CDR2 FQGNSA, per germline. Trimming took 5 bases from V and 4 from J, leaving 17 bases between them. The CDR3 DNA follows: TGTGCCAGCAGCCCCGCCAGGGGCTTAGCCACTGAAGCTTTCTTT. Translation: CASSPARGLATEAFF.

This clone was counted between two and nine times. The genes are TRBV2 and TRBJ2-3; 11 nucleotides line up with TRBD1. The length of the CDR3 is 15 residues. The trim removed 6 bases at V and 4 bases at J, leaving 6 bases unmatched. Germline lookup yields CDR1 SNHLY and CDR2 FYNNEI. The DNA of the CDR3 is TGTGCCAGCAGGAATCGGACAGGGGGCGCAGATACGCAGTATTTT. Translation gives CASRNRTGGADTQYF.

Here the CDR3 DNA reads TGTGCCAGCTCGAGAGGCAACCAAGAGACCCAGTACTTC. This encodes CASSRGNQETQYF. The V call is TRBV18, the J call TRBJ2-5; D uncertain. The CDR3 covers 13 residues. V dropped 6 bases and J dropped 0 bases, with 8 bases sitting between them. The V gene's germline CDR1 is KGHSH and CDR2 LQKENI.

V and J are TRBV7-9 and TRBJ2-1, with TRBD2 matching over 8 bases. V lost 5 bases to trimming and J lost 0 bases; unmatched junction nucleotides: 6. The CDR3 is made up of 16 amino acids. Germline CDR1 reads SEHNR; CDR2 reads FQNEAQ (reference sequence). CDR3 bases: TGTGCCAGCAGCCACTCCGGGACTAGCTCCTACAATGAGCAGTTCTTC. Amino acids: CASSHSGTSSYNEQFF.

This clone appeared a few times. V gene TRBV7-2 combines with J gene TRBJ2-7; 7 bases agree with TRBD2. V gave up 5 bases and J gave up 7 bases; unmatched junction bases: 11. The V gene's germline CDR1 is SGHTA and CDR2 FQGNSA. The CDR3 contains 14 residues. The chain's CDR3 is CASSKAGLREEQYF. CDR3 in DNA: TGTGCCAGCAGCAAGGCAGGGTTGCGGGAGGAGCAGTACTTC. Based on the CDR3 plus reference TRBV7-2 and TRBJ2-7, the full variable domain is GAGVSQSPSNKVTEKGKDVELRCDPISGHTALYWYRQSLGQGLEFLIYFQGNSAPDKSGLPSDRFSAERTGGSVSTLTIQRTQQEDSAVYLCASSKAGLREEQYFGPGTRLTVT.

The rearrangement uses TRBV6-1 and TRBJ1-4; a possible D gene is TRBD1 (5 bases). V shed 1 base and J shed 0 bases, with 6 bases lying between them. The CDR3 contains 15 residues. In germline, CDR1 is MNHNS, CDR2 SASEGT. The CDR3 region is CASSEDRTTNEKLFF. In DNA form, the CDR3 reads TGTGCCAGCAGTGAAGACAGGACAACTAATGAAAAACTGTTTTTT.

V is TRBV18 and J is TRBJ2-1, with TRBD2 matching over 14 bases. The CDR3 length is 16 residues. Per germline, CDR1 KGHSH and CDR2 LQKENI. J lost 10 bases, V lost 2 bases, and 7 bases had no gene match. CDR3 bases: TGTGCCAGCTCACCAGCGGGACTAGCGGGAGTAAGAGAGCAGTTCTTC. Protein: CASSPAGLAGVREQFF.